The 18 T cell receptor beta chains below all came from one sample that was sequenced in a study of blood T cell repertoires in COVID-19. TCRdb's copy holds only in-frame clones and misses some; the assay was immunoSEQ multiplex PCR. The sample has over 200,000 clones, 80% to 90% seen once. Sequencing was performed on peripheral blood. The receptors originated from a man at least 80 years old with acute or convalescent COVID-19.

V is TRBV3-1 (or the pseudogene TRBV3-2) and J is TRBJ2-6; D is unresolved. This CDR3 comprises 17 residues. Trimming pared 1 base from V and 0 bases from J, leaving 10 bases between. Germline V lookup: CDR1 LGHDT, CDR2 YNNKEL (reference sequence). CDR3 amino acids: CASSQGRSVSGANVLTF. DNA for the CDR3: TGTGCCAGCAGCCAAGGTCGGTCCGTCTCTGGGGCCAACGTCCTGACTTTC.

The chain links TRBV6-1 to TRBJ2-1; 10 nucleotides match TRBD2. V shed 1 base, J shed 5 bases, and the junction held 5 bases outside the gene matches. There are 16 residues in the CDR3. CDR1 and CDR2 from the germline V gene are MNHNS and SASEGT. The CDR3 nucleotides read TGTGCCAGCAGTGAAGGGACAGCGGGGGGGGACAATGAGCAGTTCTTC. Translating it yields CASSEGTAGGDNEQFF.

The chain couples TRBV5-1 to TRBJ1-2; 8 nucleotides agree with TRBD1. Trimming took 2 bases from V and 6 from J; bases not matched to a gene: 6. The CDR3 is 14 amino acids. Germline CDR1 and CDR2: SGHRS and YFSETQ. The CDR3 here is CASSLGGTGHGYTF. The CDR3 DNA reads TGCGCCAGCAGCTTAGGGGGGACAGGTCATGGCTACACCTTC.

The chain combines TRBV10-3 with TRBJ2-2; 10 bases are a match to TRBD2. The CDR3 is made up of 14 amino acids. J lost 5 bases, V lost 8 bases, and 5 bases had no gene match. Germline values: CDR1 ENHRY, CDR2 SYGVKD. Written as DNA, the CDR3 is TGTGCCATCGGTCCAGCGGGGGGGACCGGGGAGCTGTTTTTT. The encoded protein is CAIGPAGGTGELFF.

The J gene is TRBJ1-2, the V gene TRBV29-1; D is unclear. V was shortened by 3 bases and J by 4 bases, with 15 bases between the two germline ends. This CDR3 contains 14 residues. CDR1 and CDR2 (germline): SQVTM, ANQGSEA. The CDR3, as DNA: TGCAGCGTTGAGTCTCCCGGGGAGACCTATGGCTACACCTTC. Translation: CSVESPGETYGYTF.

J is TRBJ2-7 and V is TRBV4-2, with a tentative D call TRBD1 (5 bases). Looked up from germline, CDR1 is LGHNA and CDR2 is YNFKEQ. The CDR3 has 14 amino acids. V shed 4 bases and J shed 6 bases, with 16 bases lying between them. The CDR3 loop is CASSLAQEPGEQYF. DNA for the CDR3: TGTGCCAGCAGCCTCGCACAGGAGCCGGGCGAGCAGTACTTC.

The chain joins TRBV24-1 to TRBJ2-7; the D gene is possibly TRBD2 (7 bases). This CDR3 region has 16 residues. The V end was cut by 7 bases, the J end by 3 bases, with 21 bases between. From germline, CDR1 is KGHDR and CDR2 SFDVKD. The CDR3 loop reads CATSSPAQGGVYEQYF. CDR3 DNA: TGTGCCACCAGCTCCCCCGCGCAAGGGGGGGTCTACGAGCAGTACTTC.

CDR3 amino acids: CASSYRGLAGETQYF. CDR3 bases: TGTGCCAGCAGCTATCGCGGACTAGCAGGAGAGACCCAGTACTTC. The chain recombines TRBV11-3 with TRBJ2-5, with 8 nucleotides matching TRBD2. V lost 4 bases, J lost 4 bases, and 8 bases stayed unmatched. The CDR3 runs 15 residues. Germline V lookup: CDR1 SGHNT, CDR2 YENEEA.

This sequence joins TRBV7-9 and TRBJ2-2; perhaps TRBD2 as D (6 bases). The germline CDR1 and CDR2 sequences are SEHNR and FQNEAQ (reference sequence). The CDR3 consists of 15 residues. V was pared by 0 bases and J by 4 bases, with 9 bases between. This chain's CDR3 is CASSLAGAGTGELFF. The DNA of the CDR3 is TGTGCCAGCAGCTTAGCGGGAGCGGGCACCGGGGAGCTGTTTTTT.

The CDR3 loop is CASSPGLAGVSGELFF. The CDR3 DNA is TGTGCCAGCAGCCCGGGACTAGCGGGAGTTTCCGGGGAGCTGTTTTTT. V gene TRBV7-3 combines with J gene TRBJ2-2; 14 nucleotides agree with TRBD2. This CDR3 has 16 residues. In germline, CDR1 is SGHTA, CDR2 FQGTGA. Losses at the gene ends were 5 bases for V and 6 bases for J; bases not matched to a gene: 5.

The chain joins TRBV7-9 to TRBJ2-1; the D is unclear. The germline V gene has CDR1 SEHNR and CDR2 FQNEAQ (reference sequence). This CDR3 comprises 12 residues. The V end lost 5 bases, the J end lost 3 bases, and 5 bases lay between the germline ends. The CDR3 loop is CASSVSYNEQFF. DNA for the CDR3: TGTGCCAGCAGCGTCAGCTACAATGAGCAGTTCTTC.

This chain uses TRBV14 with TRBJ2-3, with D uncertain. Germline loops: CDR1 SGHDN, CDR2 FVKESK. The CDR3 is made up of 12 amino acids. With 5 bases removed from V and 9 bases from J, the gap between germline ends came to 12 bases. CDR3 in amino acids: CASSLKGVTQYF. For the CDR3, the DNA is TGTGCCAGCAGCTTGAAAGGAGTCACGCAGTATTTT.

The chain is built from TRBV18 and TRBJ2-5; a possible D gene is TRBD1 (6 bases). CDR3 length: 14 residues. Trimming took 3 bases from V and 4 from J, leaving 12 bases between them. Germline V gene sequence: CDR1 KGHSH, CDR2 LQKENI. The CDR3 DNA reads TGTGCCAGCTCACCCATACAGGGTGGAGAGACCCAGTACTTC. Protein product: CASSPIQGGETQYF.

The genes are TRBV7-3 and TRBJ1-1; D is unresolved. With 1 base removed from V and 4 bases from J, the gap between germline ends came to 10 bases. The germline CDR1 and CDR2 sequences are SGHTA and FQGTGA. This CDR3 region has 14 residues. The CDR3 DNA reads as TGTGCCAGCAGCTTAAGTTCGGGGTCCACTGAAGCTTTCTTT. It is translated as CASSLSSGSTEAFF.

V is TRBV30 and J is TRBJ1-2; 8 bases align to TRBD1. Germline CDR1 is GTSNPN and CDR2 is SVGIG (reference sequence). This CDR3 has 13 amino acids. Losses at the gene ends were 0 bases for V and 7 bases for J; bases not matched to a gene: 4. The CDR3, as DNA: TGTGCCTGGAGTGTGTCCAGGGGGCTTGGCTACACCTTC. Its protein is CAWSVSRGLGYTF.

CDR3 loop: CASSYSGRRDSEQYF. CDR3 DNA sequence: TGTGCCAGCAGTTACTCGGGCCGAAGGGACTCCGAGCAGTACTTC. J is TRBJ2-7 and V is TRBV6-6, with D tentatively TRBD2 (6 bases). The CDR3 totals 15 residues. Germline CDR1 MNHNY, CDR2 SVGAGI (reference sequence). V lost 0 bases to trimming and J lost 6 bases, with 15 bases between them.

This clone was found a few times. The chain uses TRBV2 and TRBJ1-1; D gene ambiguous. The V and J ends lost 8 bases and 8 bases respectively, with 9 bases between them. Germline CDR1 reads SNHLY; CDR2 reads FYNNEI. This CDR3 is 10 amino acids long. The CDR3 DNA follows: TGTGCCAGCGGCCTTGTCGAAGCTTTCTTT. Translation: CASGLVEAFF.

The genes are TRBV5-1 and TRBJ1-2, with TRBD1 matching over 7 bases. Germline loops: CDR1 SGHRS, CDR2 YFSETQ. V dropped 5 bases and J dropped 4; count of bases not matched to a gene: 5. This CDR3 region has 13 residues. CDR3 amino acids: CASSRDSPYGYTF. CDR3 nucleotides: TGCGCCAGCAGTAGGGACAGCCCCTATGGCTACACCTTC.